The entry below gives a single TCR beta chain sequence along with its context. The CDR3 extends over 15 amino acids. J lost 6 bases, V lost 5 bases, and 11 bases had no gene match. CDR1 is SGHTA, CDR2 FQGTGA, per germline. The sample originates from a study of blood T cell repertoires in COVID-19. As for the study in general: From the United States, Italy and Spain came samples of acute and convalescent COVID-19. In each case, the material was cDNA or gDNA derived from T cells, B-cell-depleted T cells, or PBMCs.

The study drew participants aged about 18 to 89 years from about two dozen US areas. Membership in each cohort depended on participant-reported clinical history. The repertoire was sequenced with immunoSEQ multiplex PCR; TCRdb's copy has only in-frame clones and lacks some. The sample carries a few hundred thousand clones, 70% to 90% recorded once. The chain links TRBV7-3 to TRBJ2-7, with 9 bases lining up with TRBD2. The receptor comes from a man in his thirties or forties who had recovered from COVID-19. The sample was PBMCs or T cells enriched from blood (not recorded which). The CDR3 loop is CASSAIAGASGEQYF. CDR3 DNA sequence: TGTGCCAGCAGCGCGATAGCGGGGGCGTCCGGCGAGCAGTACTTC.